A selection of T cell receptor beta chains follows, all from one sample in a study of T-cell reconstitution after alpha-beta-depleted transplantation in children. MiXCR, run by TCRdb on the PCR reads, gives a single entry per CDR3 protein. Found here are about 58,000 distinct CDR3 sequences, approximately 46% of them singletons; the top ten hold around 98%. The source was PBMCs, mostly from graft donor cells, collected 360 days after TCRalphabeta/CD19-depleted stem cell transplant. The receptors here all came from a male patient aged 10 to 17 who had a stem cell transplant for acute lymphoblastic leukemia, so the T cells may come from the graft donor. Both conserved end residues are part of each CDR3. The order of the fields is J gene, D gene, V gene, clone size, CDR3 DNA, CDR3 protein. D genes are given only for firm matches. Not every row has a clone size; where given, it reads once, few, many or a size class.

TRBJ2-3	TRBD1	TRBV15	-	TGTGCCACCAGCAGAGATCACAGGGACCCGGGACAGTTCACAGATACGCAGTATTTT	CATSRDHRDPGQFTDTQYF
TRBJ2-3	-	TRBV24-1	-	TGTGCCACCAGTGAACCGGACTGGAGGAAGGATACGCAGTATTTT	CATSEPDWRKDTQYF
TRBJ2-7	-	TRBV7-9	-	TGTGCCAGCAGCTGGGTGGGGGTCGAGCAGTACTTC	CASSWVGVEQYF
TRBJ2-2	-	TRBV9	few	TGTGCCAGCAGCGTAGTCTCCGGGGAGCTGTTTTTT	CASSVVSGELFF
TRBJ2-1	TRBD1	TRBV18	-	TGTGCCAGCTCACCACGACGGGACAGGGAAGGAAATGAGCAGTTCTTC	CASSPRRDREGNEQFF
TRBJ2-7	-	TRBV6-1	-	TGTGCCAGCAGTGAGAACGGAGCCTACGAGCAGTACTTC	CASSENGAYEQYF
TRBJ2-2	-	TRBV5-1	few	TGCGCCAGCAGCTTCAGGGGAGACACCGGGGAGCTGTTTTTT	CASSFRGDTGELFF
TRBJ2-1	TRBD2	TRBV7-2	-	TGTGCCAGCAGCCGAGACGGGACTAGGAGTGAGCAGTTCTTC	CASSRDGTRSEQFF
TRBJ2-7	-	TRBV28	-	TGTGCCAGCAGTTTGGCGGGGGCGCGCTACGAGCAGTACTTC	CASSLAGARYEQYF
TRBJ1-4	-	TRBV7-6	-	TGTGCCAGCAGCCCAAATCTGTGGGAAAAACTGTTTTTT	CASSPNLWEKLFF
TRBJ2-5	TRBD2	TRBV7-2	-	TGTGCCAGCAGCTTAGCGGGGGGGAGCGGGGAGACCCAGTACTTC	CASSLAGGSGETQYF
TRBJ1-2	-	TRBV5-1	-	TGCGCCAGCAGCTTTCTAGGATCCAACTATGGCTACACCTTC	CASSFLGSNYGYTF
TRBJ2-7	-	TRBV27	-	TGTGCCAGCAGTTTCGGGGCAGGTTACACCTACGAGCAGTACTTC	CASSFGAGYTYEQYF
TRBJ2-2	TRBD2	TRBV11-1	-	TGTGCCAGCAGCTTCTCGCAGGGAGGGTCCGGGGAGCTGTTTTTT	CASSFSQGGSGELFF
TRBJ2-2	TRBD1	TRBV15	-	TGTGCCACCAGCAGGGACAGGGGTGACACCGGGGAGCTGTTTTTT	CATSRDRGDTGELFF